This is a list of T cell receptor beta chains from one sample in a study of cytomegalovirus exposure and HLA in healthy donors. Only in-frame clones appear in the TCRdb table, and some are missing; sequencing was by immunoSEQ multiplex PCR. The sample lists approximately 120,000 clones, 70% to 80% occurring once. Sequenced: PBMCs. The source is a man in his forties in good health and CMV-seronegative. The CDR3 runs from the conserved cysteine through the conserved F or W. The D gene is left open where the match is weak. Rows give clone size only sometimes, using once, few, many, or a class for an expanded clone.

CDR3nt: TGTGCTAGTGGTTCTGATCAGCCCCAGCATTTT
CDR3aa: CASGSDQPQHF
abundance: NA
v_gene: TRBV12-5
j_gene: TRBJ1-5
d_gene: NA

CDR3nt: TGTGCCAGCAGCTTAGATCTGACTAGCGGGGAGTATGGCACCGGGGAGCTGTTTTTT
CDR3aa: CASSLDLTSGEYGTGELFF
abundance: NA
v_gene: TRBV7-6
j_gene: TRBJ2-2
d_gene: TRBD2

CDR3nt: TGTGCCAGCAGCTTAGACTACCCCGGGGGGGCCAAAAGCACAGATACGCAGTATTTT
CDR3aa: CASSLDYPGGAKSTDTQYF
abundance: NA
v_gene: TRBV7-2
j_gene: TRBJ2-3
d_gene: TRBD2

CDR3nt: TGTGCCAGCAGGACTGGCCCACGGGATGAGCAGTTCTTC
CDR3aa: CASRTGPRDEQFF
abundance: NA
v_gene: TRBV6-6
j_gene: TRBJ2-1
d_gene: NA

CDR3nt: TGTGCCAGCTCACCACGGCCGGGGAATACTGAAGCTTTCTTT
CDR3aa: CASSPRPGNTEAFF
abundance: few
v_gene: TRBV18
j_gene: TRBJ1-1
d_gene: NA

CDR3nt: TGTGCCAGCCTTTCAACTCCGAACACCGGGGAGCTGTTTTTT
CDR3aa: CASLSTPNTGELFF
abundance: NA
v_gene: TRBV6-1
j_gene: TRBJ2-2
d_gene: NA

CDR3nt: TGTGCCAGCAGAGGGACAGGGGGAACCACTGAAGCTTTCTTT
CDR3aa: CASRGTGGTTEAFF
abundance: NA
v_gene: TRBV6-5
j_gene: TRBJ1-1
d_gene: TRBD1

CDR3nt: TGTGCCAGCAGCGTAGTCGGGGGACTAGAGTACTCACCCCTCCACTTT
CDR3aa: CASSVVGGLEYSPLHF
abundance: NA
v_gene: TRBV9
j_gene: TRBJ1-6
d_gene: NA

CDR3nt: TGTGCCAGCAGCCAAGTCTTACTAGCGGCCCCTTACTTC
CDR3aa: CASSQVLLAAPYF
abundance: few
v_gene: TRBV4-2
j_gene: TRBJ2-5
d_gene: TRBD2

CDR3nt: TGTGCCAGCGTGGCCCTTAGAGGCTACGAGCAGTACTTC
CDR3aa: CASVALRGYEQYF
abundance: NA
v_gene: TRBV6-6
j_gene: TRBJ2-7
d_gene: NA

CDR3nt: TGTGCCAGCAGCTTACAAATTACCGACCGGGTCAGGGCAACTAATGAAAAACTGTTTTTT
CDR3aa: CASSLQITDRVRATNEKLFF
abundance: NA
v_gene: TRBV11-3
j_gene: TRBJ1-4
d_gene: NA

CDR3nt: TGTGCCAGCAGTCTTACGGGACAGGGGATGAGCGGGGAGCTGTTTTTT
CDR3aa: CASSLTGQGMSGELFF
abundance: NA
v_gene: TRBV2
j_gene: TRBJ2-2
d_gene: TRBD1

CDR3nt: TGTGCCAGCAGCCCCTCGAGGGGGCGGGCCTACAATGAGCAGTTCTTC
CDR3aa: CASSPSRGRAYNEQFF
abundance: NA
v_gene: TRBV7-2
j_gene: TRBJ2-1
d_gene: TRBD1

CDR3nt: TGTGCCAGTAGTACAGCCGGGACAGGGACTGAGCAGTTCTTC
CDR3aa: CASSTAGTGTEQFF
abundance: NA
v_gene: TRBV19
j_gene: TRBJ2-1
d_gene: TRBD1

CDR3nt: TGTGCCAGTAGCTCAATAACAGTCAATGAGCAGTTCTTC
CDR3aa: CASSSITVNEQFF
abundance: once
v_gene: TRBV19
j_gene: TRBJ2-1
d_gene: NA

CDR3nt: TGTGCCAGCAGCTTGGTTCGGCTAGCGGGGGCCGTTTCGGGGTATTTT
CDR3aa: CASSLVRLAGAVSGYF
abundance: few
v_gene: TRBV5-8
j_gene: TRBJ2-3
d_gene: TRBD2

CDR3nt: TGTGCCAGCAGCTACAGGGGATCTGAGCAGTTCTTC
CDR3aa: CASSYRGSEQFF
abundance: NA
v_gene: TRBV7-3
j_gene: TRBJ2-1
d_gene: TRBD1

CDR3nt: TGTGCCAGCAGCCAGGAGATTACAGGGGGCGGCTACGAGCAGTACTTC
CDR3aa: CASSQEITGGGYEQYF
abundance: NA
v_gene: TRBV4-2
j_gene: TRBJ2-7
d_gene: TRBD1

CDR3nt: TGTGCCAGCAGCTTAGCGCCCGGGGGGCGTCAGCCCCAGCATTTT
CDR3aa: CASSLAPGGRQPQHF
abundance: NA
v_gene: TRBV7-8
j_gene: TRBJ1-5
d_gene: NA

CDR3nt: TGTGCCAGCAGCACGACAGGGTATAATCAGCCCCAGCATTTT
CDR3aa: CASSTTGYNQPQHF
abundance: NA
v_gene: TRBV6-6
j_gene: TRBJ1-5
d_gene: TRBD1

CDR3nt: TGTGCCAGCAGCCAGAGGACGGGGAATGAAAAACTGTTTTTT
CDR3aa: CASSQRTGNEKLFF
abundance: NA
v_gene: TRBV7-6
j_gene: TRBJ1-4
d_gene: NA

CDR3nt: TGTGCCAGTAGTATAGGGTCAGGGGGACGGGAGACCCAGTACTTC
CDR3aa: CASSIGSGGRETQYF
abundance: NA
v_gene: TRBV19
j_gene: TRBJ2-5
d_gene: TRBD1

CDR3nt: TGTGCCAGCAGTTTAGGCGGGACCACCAAAGAGGGCTACACCTTC
CDR3aa: CASSLGGTTKEGYTF
abundance: NA
v_gene: TRBV28
j_gene: TRBJ1-2
d_gene: NA

CDR3nt: TGCGCCAGCAGCCAGGCCGGGACAGGGAGGGAGCCCCAGCATTTT
CDR3aa: CASSQAGTGREPQHF
abundance: few
v_gene: TRBV4-1
j_gene: TRBJ1-5
d_gene: TRBD1

CDR3nt: TGTGCCAGCTCACTGGGACAGGGCTCGGGCAATGAGCAGTTCTTC
CDR3aa: CASSLGQGSGNEQFF
abundance: NA
v_gene: TRBV18
j_gene: TRBJ2-1
d_gene: TRBD1

CDR3nt: TGTGCCAGTACCTCCGGGGGGGTCCCGAACGCAGATACGCAGTATTTT
CDR3aa: CASTSGGVPNADTQYF
abundance: NA
v_gene: TRBV19
j_gene: TRBJ2-3
d_gene: TRBD2

CDR3nt: TGTGCCAGCAGGCAGGGGGCCAATCAGCCCCAGCATTTT
CDR3aa: CASRQGANQPQHF
abundance: NA
v_gene: TRBV6-5
j_gene: TRBJ1-5
d_gene: TRBD1

CDR3nt: TGTGCCAGCAGGAACAACGCTAACTATGGCTACACCTTC
CDR3aa: CASRNNANYGYTF
abundance: NA
v_gene: TRBV7-2
j_gene: TRBJ1-2
d_gene: NA

CDR3nt: TGCGCCAGCAGCTTACCCACAGGGAGTGGCTACACCTTC
CDR3aa: CASSLPTGSGYTF
abundance: NA
v_gene: TRBV5-1
j_gene: TRBJ1-2
d_gene: NA

CDR3nt: TGCGCCAGCAGCCAAGAGCCTAGCGGGGGCCGAAGGCTAGCCAAAAACATTCAGTACTTC
CDR3aa: CASSQEPSGGRRLAKNIQYF
abundance: NA
v_gene: TRBV4-1
j_gene: TRBJ2-4
d_gene: TRBD2

CDR3nt: TGTGCCAGCAGCCCGCAGCTGACAGGACGGGGGAACACTGAAGCTTTCTTT
CDR3aa: CASSPQLTGRGNTEAFF
abundance: once
v_gene: TRBV5-4
j_gene: TRBJ1-1
d_gene: NA

CDR3nt: TGCGCCAGCAGCCAAGTGCAGGGGACCCCCCTCCACTTT
CDR3aa: CASSQVQGTPLHF
abundance: NA
v_gene: TRBV4-3
j_gene: TRBJ1-6
d_gene: NA

CDR3nt: TGTGCCAGTAGTACCGGGACAGGGGCCCCCTACGAGCAGTACTTC
CDR3aa: CASSTGTGAPYEQYF
abundance: NA
v_gene: TRBV19
j_gene: TRBJ2-7
d_gene: TRBD1

CDR3nt: TGTGCCAGTAGTCCCTTGTTGGGACTAGCGGGGGGTAGCACAGATACGCAGTATTTT
CDR3aa: CASSPLLGLAGGSTDTQYF
abundance: once
v_gene: TRBV19
j_gene: TRBJ2-3
d_gene: TRBD2

CDR3nt: TGTGCCAGCAGTACCAGACAGGGGGGGATCAATGAGCAGTTCTTC
CDR3aa: CASSTRQGGINEQFF
abundance: NA
v_gene: TRBV27
j_gene: TRBJ2-1
d_gene: TRBD1

CDR3nt: TGTGCCAGTAGTATAGACCCGGACAGAGTTAGCACAGATACGCAGTATTTT
CDR3aa: CASSIDPDRVSTDTQYF
abundance: NA
v_gene: TRBV19
j_gene: TRBJ2-3
d_gene: NA

CDR3nt: TGCAGCGTTGAGATACAGGAATTCTATGGCTACACCTTC
CDR3aa: CSVEIQEFYGYTF
abundance: NA
v_gene: TRBV29-1
j_gene: TRBJ1-2
d_gene: NA

CDR3nt: TGTGCCAGCAGCTCATCCCCAGGCAGAGCCTACGAGCAGTACTTC
CDR3aa: CASSSSPGRAYEQYF
abundance: NA
v_gene: TRBV11-2
j_gene: TRBJ2-7
d_gene: NA

CDR3nt: TGTGCCAGCAGTTTGTCGTCCCTCACTGAAGCTTTCTTT
CDR3aa: CASSLSSLTEAFF
abundance: NA
v_gene: TRBV28
j_gene: TRBJ1-1
d_gene: NA

CDR3nt: TGTGCCAGCAGCTCACAGGGTCCTTTCTATGGCTACACCTTC
CDR3aa: CASSSQGPFYGYTF
abundance: NA
v_gene: TRBV7-9
j_gene: TRBJ1-2
d_gene: NA

CDR3nt: TGTGCCAGCAGCGCCGGGACAGGGGGAAACGAGCAGTACTTC
CDR3aa: CASSAGTGGNEQYF
abundance: NA
v_gene: TRBV9
j_gene: TRBJ2-7
d_gene: TRBD1

CDR3nt: TGTGCCTGGAGTGTGACGGGTGGAGAGACCCAGTACTTC
CDR3aa: CAWSVTGGETQYF
abundance: once
v_gene: TRBV30
j_gene: TRBJ2-5
d_gene: NA

CDR3nt: TGCGCCAGCAGCCAAGGCCAGGGGTACGGCAATCAGCCCCAGCATTTT
CDR3aa: CASSQGQGYGNQPQHF
abundance: NA
v_gene: TRBV4-1
j_gene: TRBJ1-5
d_gene: NA